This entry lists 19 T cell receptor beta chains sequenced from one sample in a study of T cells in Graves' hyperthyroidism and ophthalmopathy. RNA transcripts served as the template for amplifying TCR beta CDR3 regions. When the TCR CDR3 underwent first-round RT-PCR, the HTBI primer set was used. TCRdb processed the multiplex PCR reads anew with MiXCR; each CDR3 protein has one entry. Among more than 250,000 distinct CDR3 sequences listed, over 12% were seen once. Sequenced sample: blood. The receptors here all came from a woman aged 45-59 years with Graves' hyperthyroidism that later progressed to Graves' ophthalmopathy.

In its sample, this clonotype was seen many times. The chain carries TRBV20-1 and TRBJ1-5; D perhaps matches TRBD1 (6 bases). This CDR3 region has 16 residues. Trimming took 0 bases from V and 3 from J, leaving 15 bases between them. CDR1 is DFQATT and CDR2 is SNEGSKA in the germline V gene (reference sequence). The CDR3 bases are TGCAGTGCTAGAGATCCCCCGGGGGGCATCAATCAGCCCCAGCATTTT. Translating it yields CSARDPPGGINQPQHF.

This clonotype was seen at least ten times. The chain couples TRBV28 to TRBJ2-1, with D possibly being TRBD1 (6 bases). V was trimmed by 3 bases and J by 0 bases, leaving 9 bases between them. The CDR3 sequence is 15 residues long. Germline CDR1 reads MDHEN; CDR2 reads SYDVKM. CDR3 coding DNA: TGTGCCAGCAGTTTTGCAGGGGCCTCCTACAATGAGCAGTTCTTC. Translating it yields CASSFAGASYNEQFF.

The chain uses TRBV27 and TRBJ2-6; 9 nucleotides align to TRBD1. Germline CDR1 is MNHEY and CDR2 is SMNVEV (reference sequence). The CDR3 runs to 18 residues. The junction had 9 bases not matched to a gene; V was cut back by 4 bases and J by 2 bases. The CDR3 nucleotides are TGTGCCAGCAGTTCCCCATGGACAGGGGATACTGGGGCCAACGTCCTGACTTTC. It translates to CASSSPWTGDTGANVLTF.

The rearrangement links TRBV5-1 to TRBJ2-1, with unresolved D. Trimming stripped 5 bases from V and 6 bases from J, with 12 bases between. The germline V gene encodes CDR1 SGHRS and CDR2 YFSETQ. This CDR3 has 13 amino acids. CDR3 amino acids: CASSSGPVNEQFF. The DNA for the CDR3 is TGCGCCAGCAGTTCCGGGCCCGTCAATGAGCAGTTCTTC.

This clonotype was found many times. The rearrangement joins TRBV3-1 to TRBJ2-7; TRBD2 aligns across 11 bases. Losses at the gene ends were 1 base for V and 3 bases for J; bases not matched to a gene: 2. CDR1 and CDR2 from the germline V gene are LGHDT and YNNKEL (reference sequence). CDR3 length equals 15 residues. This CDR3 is CASSQVTSGNYEQYF. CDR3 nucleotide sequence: TGTGCCAGCAGCCAAGTGACTAGCGGGAACTACGAGCAGTACTTC.

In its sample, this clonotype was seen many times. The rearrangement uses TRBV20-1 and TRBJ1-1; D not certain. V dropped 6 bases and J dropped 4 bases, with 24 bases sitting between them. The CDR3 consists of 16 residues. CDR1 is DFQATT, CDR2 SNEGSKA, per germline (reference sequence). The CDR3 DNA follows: TGCAGTGCCATCTTTGGTCTCGGGTGGTGGGGCACTGAAGCTTTCTTT. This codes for CSAIFGLGWWGTEAFF.

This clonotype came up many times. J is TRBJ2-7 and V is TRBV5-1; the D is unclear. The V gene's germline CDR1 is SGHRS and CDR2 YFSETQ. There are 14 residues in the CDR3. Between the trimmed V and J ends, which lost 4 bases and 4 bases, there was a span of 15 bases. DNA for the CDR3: TGCGCCAGCAGCCTGACTTCCCTATCGTACGAGCAGTACTTC. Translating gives CASSLTSLSYEQYF.

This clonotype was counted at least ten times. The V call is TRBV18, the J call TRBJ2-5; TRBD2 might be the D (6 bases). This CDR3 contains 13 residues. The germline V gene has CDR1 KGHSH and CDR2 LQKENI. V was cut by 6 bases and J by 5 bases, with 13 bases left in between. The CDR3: CASSPLATETQYF. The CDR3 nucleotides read TGTGCCAGCTCTCCCCTAGCGACCGAGACCCAGTACTTC. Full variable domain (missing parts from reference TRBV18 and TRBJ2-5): NAGVMQNPRHLVRRRGQEARLRCSPMKGHSHVYWYRQLPEEGLKFMVYLQKENIIDESGMPKERFSAEFPKEGPSILRIQQVVRGDSAAYFCASSPLATETQYFGPGTRLLVL.

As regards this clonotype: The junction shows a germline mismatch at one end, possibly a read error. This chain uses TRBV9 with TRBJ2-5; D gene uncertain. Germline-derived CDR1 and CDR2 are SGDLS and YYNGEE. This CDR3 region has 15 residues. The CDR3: CANSPSTVPQDTQYF. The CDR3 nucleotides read TGTGCCAACAGTCCCTCAACAGTACCTCAAGATACCCAGTACTTC.

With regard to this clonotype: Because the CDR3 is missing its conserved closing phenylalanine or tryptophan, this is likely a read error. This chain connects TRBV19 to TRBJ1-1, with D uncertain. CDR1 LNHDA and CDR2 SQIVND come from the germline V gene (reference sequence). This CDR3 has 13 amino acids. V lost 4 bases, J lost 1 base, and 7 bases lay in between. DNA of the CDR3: TGTGCCAGTAGTAGGGCTGGGAACACTGAAGCTTTCTAT. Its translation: CASSRAGNTEAFY.

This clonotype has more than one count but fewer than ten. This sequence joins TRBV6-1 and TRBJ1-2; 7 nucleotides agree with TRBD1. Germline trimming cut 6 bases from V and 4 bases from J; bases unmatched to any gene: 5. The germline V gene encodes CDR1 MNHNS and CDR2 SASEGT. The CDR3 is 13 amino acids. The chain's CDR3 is CASSRTGTYGYTF. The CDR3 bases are TGTGCCAGCAGCCGGACAGGAACCTATGGCTACACCTTC.

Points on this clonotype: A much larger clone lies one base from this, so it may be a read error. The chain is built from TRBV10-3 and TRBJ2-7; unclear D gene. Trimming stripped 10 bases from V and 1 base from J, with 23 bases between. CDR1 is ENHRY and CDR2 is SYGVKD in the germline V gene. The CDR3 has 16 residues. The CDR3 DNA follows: TGTGCCACCGCTAACCCAACAGAGGCTGGTTCCTACGAGCAGTACTTC. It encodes CATANPTEAGSYEQYF.

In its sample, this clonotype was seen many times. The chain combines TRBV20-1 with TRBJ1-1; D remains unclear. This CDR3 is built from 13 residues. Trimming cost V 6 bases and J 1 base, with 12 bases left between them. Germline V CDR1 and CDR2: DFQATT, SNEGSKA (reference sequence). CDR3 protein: CSAALNRNTEAFF. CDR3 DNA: TGCAGTGCGGCTCTAAACCGGAACACTGAAGCTTTCTTT.

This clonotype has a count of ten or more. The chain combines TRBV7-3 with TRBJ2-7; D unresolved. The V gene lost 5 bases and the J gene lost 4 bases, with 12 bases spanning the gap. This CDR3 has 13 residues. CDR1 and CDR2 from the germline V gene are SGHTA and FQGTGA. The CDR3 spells CASSPPGRYEQYF. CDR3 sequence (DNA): TGTGCCAGCAGCCCCCCCGGGCGGTACGAGCAGTACTTC.

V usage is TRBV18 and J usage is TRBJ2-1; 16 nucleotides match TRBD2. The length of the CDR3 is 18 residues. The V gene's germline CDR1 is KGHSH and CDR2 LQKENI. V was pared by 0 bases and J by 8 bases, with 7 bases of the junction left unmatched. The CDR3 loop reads CASSPPLGLAGGEDEQFF. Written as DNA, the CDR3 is TGTGCCAGCTCACCACCCTTGGGACTAGCGGGAGGGGAGGATGAGCAGTTCTTC.

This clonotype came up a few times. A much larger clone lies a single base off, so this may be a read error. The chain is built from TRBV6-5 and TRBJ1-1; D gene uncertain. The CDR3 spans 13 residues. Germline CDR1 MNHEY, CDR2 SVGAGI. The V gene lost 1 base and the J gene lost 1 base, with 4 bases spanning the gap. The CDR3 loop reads CASSYFRNTEAFF. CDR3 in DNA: TGTGCCAGCAGTTACTTCCGGAACACTGAAGCTTTCTTT.

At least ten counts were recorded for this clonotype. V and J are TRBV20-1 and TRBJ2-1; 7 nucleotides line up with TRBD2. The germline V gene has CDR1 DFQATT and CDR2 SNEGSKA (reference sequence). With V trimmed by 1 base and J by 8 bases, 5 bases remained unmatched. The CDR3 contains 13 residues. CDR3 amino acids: CSARVGGKDEQFF. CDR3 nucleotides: TGCAGTGCTAGAGTGGGAGGGAAAGATGAGCAGTTCTTC.

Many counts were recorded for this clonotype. In DNA form, the CDR3 reads TGCAGTGCCAGAACTAGCGGGAGACTTGATGAGCAGTTCTTC. Its translation: CSARTSGRLDEQFF. The genes are TRBV20-1 and TRBJ2-1; TRBD2 agrees at 11 bases. The CDR3 spans 14 residues. CDR1 and CDR2 from the germline V gene are DFQATT and SNEGSKA (reference sequence). J lost 8 bases, V lost 6 bases, and 9 bases had no gene match.

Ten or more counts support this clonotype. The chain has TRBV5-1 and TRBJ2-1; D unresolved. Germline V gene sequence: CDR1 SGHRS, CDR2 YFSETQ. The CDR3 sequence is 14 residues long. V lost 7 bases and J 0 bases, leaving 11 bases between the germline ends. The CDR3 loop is CASWAANSYNEQFF. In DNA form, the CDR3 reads TGCGCCAGCTGGGCAGCGAACTCCTACAATGAGCAGTTCTTC.